This T cell receptor (beta chain) was documented in a study of blood T cell repertoires in COVID-19. Overall study context: Acute and convalescent COVID-19 samples came from the United States, Italy and Spain.

The germline CDR1 and CDR2 sequences are DFQATT and SNEGSKA (reference sequence). This CDR3 is 11 amino acids long. Trimming pared 6 bases from V and 10 bases from J, leaving 15 bases between. Per the study methods: Reference gene primer amplification gave nucleated cell count estimates. Assay used: immunoSEQ multiplex PCR; TCRdb lists only in-frame clones, some missing. V and J calls and clone size follow that table, whereas D and trimming were derived from the DNA. The sample has around 250,000 clones; roughly nine tenths are singletons. Sequencing was done on a sample of peripheral blood. V is TRBV20-1 and J is TRBJ1-1; D may be TRBD1 (5 bases). The source of this sequence is a woman aged 40 to 50 who had recovered from COVID-19. The CDR3 DNA reads as TGCAGTGCCCTGGGGGGTGGCGGAGCTTTCTTT. This translates into CSALGGGGAFF.